What follows are 23 T cell receptor beta chains derived from one specimen sequenced in a study of OX40 agonist ivuxolimab in advanced cancers. The table came from immunoSEQ multiplex PCR; TCRdb's copy has only in-frame clones and leaves some out. Counted here are about 85,000 clones, around four fifths occurring once; the ten biggest clones make up around 6.6%. Here the sequenced sample was CD4+ or CD8+ T cells sorted from blood, taken in a trial of the OX40 agonist ivuxolimab. All receptors derive from an adult with an advanced solid tumor such as melanoma, head and neck, liver or kidney cancer.

V and J are TRBV2 and TRBJ1-1; D is unclear. This CDR3 is built from 13 residues. Germline V gene sequence: CDR1 SNHLY, CDR2 FYNNEI. V was clipped by 7 bases and J by 1 base, with 10 bases between them. The CDR3 is CASNEIPNTEAFF. The CDR3 DNA follows: TGTGCCAGCAATGAGATCCCGAACACTGAAGCTTTCTTT.

In regard to this clone: One end of the junction does not line up with germline, which may come from a read error. This chain uses TRBV29-1 with TRBJ1-1; a weak D match, TRBD1 (5 bases). The CDR3 spans 9 residues. Germline V gene lookup returns CDR1 SQVTM and CDR2 ANQGSEA. This chain's CDR3 is CSAGEDGGF. In DNA, the CDR3 is TGCAGCGCCGGCGAGGACGGGGGGTTT.

This chain joins TRBV29-1 and TRBJ1-1, with D perhaps TRBD1 (5 bases). V dropped 5 bases and J dropped 3 bases, with 16 bases sitting between them. The CDR3 runs to 14 residues. Germline-derived CDR1 and CDR2 are SQVTM and ANQGSEA. As DNA, the CDR3 is TGCAGCGTTCCCAAATTGCAGGGCGACACTGAAGCTTTCTTT. Translating it yields CSVPKLQGDTEAFF.

In this sample, this clone turned up once. V usage is TRBV7-8 and J usage is TRBJ2-4, with D possibly matching TRBD1 (5 bases). The CDR3 consists of 13 residues. V lost 8 bases to trimming and J lost 8 bases, with 16 bases between them. Germline CDR1 SGHVS, CDR2 FQNEAQ. In DNA form, the CDR3 reads TGTGCCAGCGGATACAGGCCCAGGGACATTCAGTACTTC. Translating gives CASGYRPRDIQYF.

The chain is built from TRBV7-9 and TRBJ1-2; the match to TRBD1 covers 7 bases. CDR1 is SEHNR and CDR2 is FQNEAQ in the germline V gene (reference sequence). This CDR3 has 13 amino acids. The V gene end was trimmed by 4 bases and the J gene end by 8 bases; junction bases not matched to a gene: 7. The CDR3 region has the DNA TGTGCCAGCAGCTCTAAGACAGGGAGCGGCTACACCTTC. Translating it yields CASSSKTGSGYTF.

Here the CDR3 DNA reads TGTGCCAGCAGTTTAAAACCTCCAGGGGGCGGCAATCAGCCCCAGCATTTT. This sequence encodes CASSLKPPGGGNQPQHF. The chain joins TRBV27 to TRBJ1-5; 8 bases map to TRBD1. Trimming removed 2 bases from V and 2 bases from J; junction bases left unmatched: 8. The CDR3 runs to 17 residues. Germline assignment: CDR1 MNHEY and CDR2 SMNVEV (reference sequence).

V gene TRBV27 combines with J gene TRBJ2-3, with 11 nucleotides matching TRBD2. Germline CDR1 reads MNHEY; CDR2 reads SMNVEV (reference sequence). Trimming removed 3 bases from V and 6 bases from J; junction bases left unmatched: 5. CDR3 length: 15 amino acids. The CDR3 here is CASSFSGGAVDTQYF. The CDR3 DNA reads TGTGCCAGCAGTTTTAGCGGGGGGGCCGTCGATACGCAGTATTTT.

V usage is TRBV4-1 and J usage is TRBJ2-5; D remains unclear. CDR1 and CDR2 (germline): MGHRA, YSYEKL. The germline V and J ends were trimmed by 1 base and 3 bases, with 15 bases remaining between them. The CDR3 loop spans 16 amino acids. The CDR3 DNA follows: TGCGCCAGCAGCCAAGTAGGGTTGTATGGAGAAGAGACCCAGTACTTC. Protein sequence: CASSQVGLYGEETQYF.

The V gene is TRBV4-1, the J gene TRBJ1-1, with D maybe TRBD1 (6 bases). The ends were cut back, 1 base at V and 9 bases at J, with 12 bases in the middle. This CDR3 spans 13 amino acids. Germline CDR1 and CDR2: MGHRA and YSYEKL. The CDR3 sequence: CASSQVSTGKAFF. The CDR3 DNA reads as TGCGCCAGCAGCCAAGTGAGTACAGGGAAAGCTTTCTTT.

The V gene is TRBV28, the J gene TRBJ1-6, with unresolved D. Per the germline V gene, CDR1 is MDHEN and CDR2 is SYDVKM. The CDR3 contains 15 residues. Trimming removed 5 bases at V and 4 bases at J, with 12 bases between. In nucleotides, the CDR3 is TGTGCCAGCAGTCTTGCCCAGTCTTATAATTCACCCCTCCACTTT. It codes for CASSLAQSYNSPLHF.

The V and J genes are TRBV28 and TRBJ2-5; D is uncertain. Looked up from germline, CDR1 is MDHEN and CDR2 is SYDVKM. There are 13 residues in the CDR3. The V and J ends lost 5 bases and 2 bases respectively, with 9 bases between them. Here the CDR3 reads CASSPGRQETQYF. DNA of the CDR3: TGTGCCAGCAGTCCGGGCCGGCAAGAGACCCAGTACTTC.

The chain joins TRBV5-8 to TRBJ2-3; weak D call: TRBD2 (6 bases). Deletions cut 4 bases from V and 5 bases from J, with 11 bases between. The CDR3 covers 13 residues. Germline CDR1 and CDR2: SGHTS and YDEGEE. The chain's CDR3 is CASSPAGQDTQYF. The CDR3 DNA reads as TGTGCCAGCAGCCCTGCGGGGCAAGATACGCAGTATTTT.

This chain joins TRBV27 and TRBJ2-4; TRBD2 aligns across 11 bases. The length of the CDR3 is 16 residues. Germline-derived CDR1 and CDR2 are MNHEY and SMNVEV (reference sequence). The V and J ends lost 4 bases and 2 bases, in that order; junction bases with no gene match: 4. This CDR3 reads CASSSIAGGPKNIQYF. CDR3 DNA sequence: TGTGCCAGCAGTTCCATAGCGGGGGGGCCCAAAAACATTCAGTACTTC.

This clone qualifies as medium-sized. The chain combines TRBV7-9 with TRBJ2-4; D not resolved. The CDR3 is made up of 17 amino acids. Trimming stripped 1 base from V and 0 bases from J, with 13 bases between. Germline CDR1 SEHNR, CDR2 FQNEAQ (reference sequence). The CDR3 sequence is CASSLGFAALAKNIQYF. The CDR3 nucleotides read TGTGCCAGCAGCTTAGGTTTCGCAGCACTAGCCAAAAACATTCAGTACTTC.

The V call is TRBV5-1, the J call TRBJ2-1; the match to TRBD2 covers 12 bases. Germline CDR1 SGHRS, CDR2 YFSETQ. The CDR3 spans 16 residues. The ends lost 3 bases at V and 0 bases at J; junction bases unmatched: 1. The CDR3 region is CASSSSGGASYNEQFF. The CDR3 DNA reads as TGCGCCAGCAGCTCTAGCGGGGGGGCCTCCTACAATGAGCAGTTCTTC.

This rearrangement joins TRBV18 to TRBJ2-3; D might be TRBD1 or TRBD2, each matching 6 bases. The germline CDR1 and CDR2 sequences are KGHSH and LQKENI. Trimming pared 0 bases from V and 0 bases from J, leaving 7 bases between. The CDR3 sequence is 15 residues long. The CDR3 coding sequence is TGTGCCAGCTCACCACCAGGGGGGAGCACAGATACGCAGTATTTT. Amino acid sequence: CASSPPGGSTDTQYF.

V gene TRBV5-1 combines with J gene TRBJ1-5; unclear D gene. V lost 5 bases and J 0 bases, leaving 12 bases between the germline ends. The V gene's germline CDR1 is SGHRS and CDR2 YFSETQ. This CDR3 is 15 amino acids long. This CDR3 is CASSSSGGSNQPQHF. The CDR3 DNA is TGCGCCAGCAGTTCCTCGGGTGGTAGCAATCAGCCCCAGCATTTT.

This clone was observed a handful of times. J is TRBJ1-4 and V is TRBV7-2; maybe TRBD1 (5 bases). V dropped 5 bases and J dropped 0 bases, with 13 bases sitting between them. This CDR3 is built from 16 residues. Germline lookup yields CDR1 SGHTA and CDR2 FQGNSA. CDR3 loop: CASSQLVGATNEKLFF. The DNA for the CDR3 is TGTGCCAGCAGCCAACTCGTAGGGGCAACTAATGAAAAACTGTTTTTT.

The CDR3 loop reads CASSLGAGGSYEQYF. CDR3 in DNA: TGTGCCAGCAGCTTAGGAGCGGGAGGGTCCTACGAGCAGTACTTC. The chain is built from TRBV7-3 and TRBJ2-7, with 10 bases identical to TRBD2. The CDR3 runs 15 residues. Germline V gene lookup returns CDR1 SGHTA and CDR2 FQGTGA. J gave up 1 base and V 2 bases, and 2 bases lay outside the gene matches.

This clone showed up just once. This chain connects TRBV4-1 to TRBJ1-5; a possible D gene is TRBD1 (5 bases). The germline V and J ends were trimmed by 4 bases and 0 bases, with 25 bases remaining between them. The germline CDR1 and CDR2 sequences are MGHRA and YSYEKL. The CDR3 loop spans 20 amino acids. CDR3 residues: CASSRGWGSVRFYSNQPQHF. The CDR3 DNA sequence: TGCGCCAGCAGCCGCGGATGGGGGTCGGTACGTTTTTATAGCAATCAGCCCCAGCATTTT.

The chain recombines TRBV5-4 with TRBJ1-1; D gene uncertain. The CDR3 totals 13 residues. The germline gives CDR1 SGHNT, CDR2 YYREEE (reference sequence). V lost 2 bases and J 9 bases, leaving 14 bases between the germline ends. The CDR3 nucleotides are TGTGCCAGCAGCTTAGATCAAGGGCAGCAAGCTTTCTTT. Amino acid sequence: CASSLDQGQQAFF.

This clone was observed a handful of times. Here the CDR3 DNA reads TGTGCCAGCAGCGGGGGTGGAGGTAGCAATCAGCCCCAGCATTTT. It encodes CASSGGGGSNQPQHF. V and J are TRBV9 and TRBJ1-5; no firm D call. Germline assignment: CDR1 SGDLS and CDR2 YYNGEE. The CDR3 spans 15 residues. V was shortened by 3 bases and J by 0 bases, with 10 bases between the two germline ends. The variable domain in full, completed from reference TRBV9 and TRBJ1-5, reads DSGVTQTPKHLITATGQRVTLRCSPRSGDLSVYWYQQSLDQGLQFLIQYYNGEERAKGNILERFSAQQFPDLHSELNLSSLELGDSALYFCASSGGGGSNQPQHFGDGTRLSIL.

This chain links TRBV15 with TRBJ2-3; TRBD1 aligns across 7 bases. This CDR3 contains 18 residues. Trimming at V came to 3 bases and at J to 0 bases, leaving 12 bases not matched to a gene. From germline, CDR1 is LNHNV and CDR2 YYDKDF (reference sequence). The CDR3 spells CATSRSRDSSSSTDTQYF. In DNA, the CDR3 is TGTGCCACCAGCAGGTCCCGGGACAGTTCTTCTAGCACAGATACGCAGTATTTT.